The subject of this entry is one T cell receptor beta chain. The data derive from a study of shared T cell receptors in the human thymus. Method: immunoSEQ multiplex PCR; TCRdb's copy keeps in-frame clones and lacks some. The repertoire holds hundreds of thousands of clones, with about 89% as singletons. This sample also appeared in a second study, on human thymus T cells. This second study notes: Surgeons resected thymus tissue during corrective heart surgery.

Sequencing was performed on thymocytes. The sequence derives from a boy younger than two with a congenital heart defect.

CDR3 in amino acids: CASSSVPRDRGKHQPQHF. The CDR3 coding sequence is TGCGCCAGCAGCTCAGTCCCCCGGGACAGGGGTAAGCATCAGCCCCAGCATTTT. The chain employs TRBV5-1 and TRBJ1-5, with 10 bases aligning to TRBD1. Germline V gene lookup returns CDR1 SGHRS and CDR2 YFSETQ. V shed 3 bases and J 5 bases; nucleotides not matched to a gene: 14. The CDR3 is 18 amino acids. Complete variable domain (other parts from reference TRBV5-1 and TRBJ1-5): KAGVTQTPRYLIKTRGQQVTLSCSPISGHRSVSWYQQTPGQGLQFLFEYFSETQRNKGNFPGRFSGRQFSNSRSEMNVSTLELGDSALYLCASSSVPRDRGKHQPQHFGDGTRLSIL.